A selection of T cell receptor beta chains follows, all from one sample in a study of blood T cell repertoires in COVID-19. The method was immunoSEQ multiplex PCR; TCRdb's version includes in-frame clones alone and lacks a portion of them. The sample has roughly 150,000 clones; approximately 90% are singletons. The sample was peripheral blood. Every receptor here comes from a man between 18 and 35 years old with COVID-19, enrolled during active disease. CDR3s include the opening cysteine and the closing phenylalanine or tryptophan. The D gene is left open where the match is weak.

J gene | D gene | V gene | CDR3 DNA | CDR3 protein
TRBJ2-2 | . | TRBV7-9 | TGTGCCAGCAGCAAGACAGGGAACACCGGGGAGCTGTTTTTT | CASSKTGNTGELFF
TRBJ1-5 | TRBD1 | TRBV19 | TGTGCCAGTACTCCGGACAGGGGTTTCGGTCCCCAGCATTTT | CASTPDRGFGPQHF
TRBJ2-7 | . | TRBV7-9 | TGTGCCAGCAGCTTAGACAGTCCCTACGAGCAGTACTTC | CASSLDSPYEQYF
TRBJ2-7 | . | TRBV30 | TGTGCCTGGAGTGTACAAACATACGAGCAGTACTTC | CAWSVQTYEQYF
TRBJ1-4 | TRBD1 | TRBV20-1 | TGCAGTGCTAGTACGGGACAGCTTACAACTAATGAAAAACTGTTTTTT | CSASTGQLTTNEKLFF
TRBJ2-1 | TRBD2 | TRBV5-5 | TGTGCCAGCAGCGGACTTGCGGGAGATGACAATGAGCAGTTCTTC | CASSGLAGDDNEQFF
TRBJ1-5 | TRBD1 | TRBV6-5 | TGTGCCAGCTGGACAGGGCCCAATCAGCCCCAGCATTTT | CASWTGPNQPQHF
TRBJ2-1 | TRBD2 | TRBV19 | TGTGCCAGTAGTAGGGGACCTGGAAGCGGGAGTGGCAATGAGCAGTTCTTC | CASSRGPGSGSGNEQFF
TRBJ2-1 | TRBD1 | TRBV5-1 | TGCGCCAGCAGCTTGGGACAGGGTGGGCTTAATGAGCAGTTCTTC | CASSLGQGGLNEQFF
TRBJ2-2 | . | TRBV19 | TGTGCCAGTAGAGATCTAGGCACCGGGGAGCTGTTTTTT | CASRDLGTGELFF
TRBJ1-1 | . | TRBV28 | TGTGCCAGCAACATCGAGGGAGGGACTGAAGCTTTCTTT | CASNIEGGTEAFF
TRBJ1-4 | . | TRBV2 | TGTGCCAGCAGTGAAGGCAGGGGCAAAACTAATGAAAAACTGCTTTTT | CASSEGRGKTNEKLLF
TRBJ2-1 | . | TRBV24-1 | TGTGCCACCAGTTCAAGGGAGGACAATGAGCAGTTCTTC | CATSSREDNEQFF
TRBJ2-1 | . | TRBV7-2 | TGTGCCAGCAGCTCAGATCTAGGCAATGAGCAGTTCTTC | CASSSDLGNEQFF
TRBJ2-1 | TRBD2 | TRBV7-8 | TGTGCCAGCAGGGGCGGGAGTTTGAGGAATGAGCAGTTCTTC | CASRGGSLRNEQFF
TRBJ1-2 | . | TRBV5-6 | TGTGCCAGCAGCTTGGGGGTACGGGGTGACTATGGCTACACCTTC | CASSLGVRGDYGYTF
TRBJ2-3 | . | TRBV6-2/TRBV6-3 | TGTGCCAGCAGTTACGGCGTTCTAGCGAGAACAGATACGCAGTATTTT | CASSYGVLARTDTQYF
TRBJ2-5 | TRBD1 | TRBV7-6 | TGTGCCAGCAGCTTAGTACAGGGGAGTGGAGAGACCCAGTACTTC | CASSLVQGSGETQYF
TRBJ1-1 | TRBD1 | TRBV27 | TGTGCCAGCAGTACCTCAGGGGGAACTGAAGCTTTCTTT | CASSTSGGTEAFF
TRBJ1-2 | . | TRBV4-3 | TGCGCCAGCAGCCAAGATTTGGTGCGGGGAAACTATGGCTACACCTTC | CASSQDLVRGNYGYTF
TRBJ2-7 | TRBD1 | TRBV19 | TGTGCCAGTAGTTCACGACAGGGGGTTAACTACGAGCAGTACTTC | CASSSRQGVNYEQYF
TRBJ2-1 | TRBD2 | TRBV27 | TGTGCCACTAGCGGGACCTACAATGAGCAGTTCTTC | CATSGTYNEQFF